This T cell receptor beta chain was found in a study of glioma-infiltrating T cells (dated by TCRdb to 2016 to 2018). Study-level background: The study sequenced TCR alpha- and beta-chain repertoires from glioma tissue, from non-neoplastic brain tissue and from matched peripheral blood mononuclear cells. Each tissue-infiltrating repertoire was compared with the same patient's peripheral blood repertoire to measure divergence between tissue and blood T-cell populations. The paired cohort was made up of three low-grade glioma patients, seven to nine primary glioblastoma patients and three non-glioma patients who contributed non-neoplastic brain tissue. Findings and caveats that apply to the study as a whole: VJ-independent divergence between tissue and blood was lower than expected in non-neoplastic patients but higher than expected in all gliomas, particularly low-grade gliomas. Very few CDR3 sequences were found to be shared between tissue and blood, and this scarcity was attributed to high CDR3 diversity and limited sampling. The group comparisons were based on small numbers of patients: three non-neoplastic, three low-grade glioma and roughly eight glioblastoma patients.

The iRepertoire nested amplicon-rescue multiplex PCR (arm-PCR) platform was used to amplify TCR alpha and beta CDR3 regions from RNA. One-step reverse transcription and amplification used about 95-400 ng of tissue mRNA or PBMC total RNA as input. After bead purification, a secondary multiplex PCR added Illumina adapters, and libraries were gel-purified between 200 and 400 bp. The libraries contained internal 6-nucleotide barcodes that were used for demultiplexing. Sequencing of libraries was performed on an Illumina MiSeq with 2x220 or 2x250 nucleotide paired-end reads. The study's processing was this. Paired reads were merged using FLASH 1.2.11 and aligned with BWA-MEM to the GRCh37 human genome, and TRA and TRB reads were then extracted. V and J assignment used an IMGT-derived reference of cassette sequences and CDR3 motifs that included pseudogenes. Reads were translated in three frames, and productive CDR3s were defined as those with a C...FGXG motif and no stop codons. Unique combinations of V-J cassette pair and CDR3 amino acid sequence were defined as clonotypes. Filtering of reads was based on Hamming distance, with the threshold set by the sequence error rate of each sample in mapped regions. TCRdb ran its own pipeline on the public reads, namely fastp trimming at Q25 and MiXCR clone calling, and kept in-frame beta chains. For every CDR3 protein sequence, its rows merge into one entry that carries the most common genes and DNA. The V and J calls come from TCRdb's annotation, not from the publication. This sample gives over 70,000 distinct CDR3 sequences in total; less than 30% of them show up just once. The ten most abundant clones make up 6.7% of the sample.

The germline V gene (reference sequence) yields LNHDA for CDR1 and SQIVND for CDR2. Inclusive of the bounding cysteine and phenylalanine, the CDR3 is 16 residues long. Only the CDR3 DNA stays, 48 bases, in frame from base 1. The V and J ends are trimmed by 4 bases and 1 base, leaving 16 bases between them. On this clonotype: This clone's antigen is unknown. No base quality values were provided; no much bigger clone lies one nucleotide off.

This receptor was identified in a human donor with low-grade glioma or glioblastoma, undergoing nonglioma brain surgery, or in good health (not recorded which). The chain joins TRBV19 to TRBJ2-5, and the D gene may be TRBD2, 6 bases matching. The sample was glioma tissue, nonneoplastic brain tissue, or PBMCs (not recorded which). CDR3 protein: CASSRHPSGRQETQYF. The sequenced DNA is TGTGCCAGTAGTAGACACCCAAGCGGGCGCCAAGAGACCCAGTACTTC. Full variable domain (CDR3 extended with the reference TRBV19 and TRBJ2-5 proteins): DGGITQSPKYLFRKEGQNVTLSCEQNLNHDAMYWYRQDPGQGLRLIYYSQIVNDFQKGDIAEGYSVSREKKESFPLTVTSAQKNPTAFYLCASSRHPSGRQETQYFGPGTRLLVL.